The next 25 T cell receptor beta chains were all read from a single sample in a study of graft-versus-host responses after intestinal transplantation. Assay used: immunoSEQ multiplex PCR; TCRdb lists only in-frame clones, some missing. This table has under 100,000 clones, less than 95% appearing once. The antigens these receptors bind are not known. Sequences were derived from unstimulated CD8+ T cells sorted from spleen or lymph node cells, sampled before transplant. Receptors were obtained from a human donor who was the organ donor for an intestinal transplant.

This clone has a single count. The rearrangement joins TRBV27 to TRBJ2-5; 10 nucleotides match TRBD2. J gave up 2 bases and V 5 bases, and 8 bases lay outside the gene matches. Germline CDR1 reads MNHEY; CDR2 reads SMNVEV (reference sequence). The CDR3 covers 16 residues. The CDR3 nucleotides read TGTGCCAGCAGTCCGTGGACTAGCGGCTATCAAGAGACCCAGTACTTC. The encoded protein is CASSPWTSGYQETQYF.

This clone occurred a few times. This chain links TRBV7-2 with TRBJ2-1; D is unresolved. With 2 bases removed from V and 5 bases from J, the gap between germline ends came to 4 bases. Germline CDR1 reads SGHTA; CDR2 reads FQGNSA. This CDR3 region has 12 residues. The CDR3 region is CASSLSDNEQFF. CDR3 DNA: TGTGCCAGCAGCTTATCCGACAATGAGCAGTTCTTC.

This clone appeared a few times. The J gene is TRBJ2-1, the V gene TRBV2; the D gene is possibly TRBD2 (7 bases). Deletions cut 0 bases from V and 7 bases from J, with 10 bases between. The CDR3 is 14 residues long. Germline CDR1 SNHLY, CDR2 FYNNEI. The CDR3 spells CASSEAGGPNEQFF. The CDR3 DNA reads TGTGCCAGCAGTGAAGCGGGGGGGCCGAATGAGCAGTTCTTC.

The genes are TRBV13 and TRBJ2-3; 9 nucleotides match TRBD2. With 1 base clipped from V and 5 bases from J, the junction kept 13 bases outside the gene matches. This CDR3 has 18 amino acids. Per the germline V gene, CDR1 is PRHDT and CDR2 is FYEKMQ (reference sequence). The CDR3 is CASSLVSVGAGGEDTQYF. The CDR3 DNA reads TGTGCCAGCAGCTTAGTGTCTGTGGGAGCGGGGGGCGAAGATACGCAGTATTTT.

Turning to this clone: Mismatch with germline at one junction end may stem from a read error. This chain joins TRBV7-6 and TRBJ2-7; perhaps TRBD2 as D (6 bases). CDR1 SGHVS and CDR2 FNYEAQ come from the germline V gene. The CDR3 sequence is 16 residues long. In DNA, the CDR3 is TGTGCCGGCAGCTTAAAGGAGGGCGGGGCCGCCTACGAGCAGTACTTC. Its translation: CAGSLKEGGAAYEQYF.

The CDR3 region is CASGSTLGDTDTQYF. DNA of the CDR3: TGTGCTAGTGGATCGACCCTAGGGGACACAGATACGCAGTATTTT. The chain joins TRBV12-5 to TRBJ2-3, with a tentative D call TRBD1 (5 bases). The CDR3 runs to 15 residues. The V end lost 6 bases, the J end lost 2 bases, and 15 bases lay between the germline ends. CDR1 and CDR2 (germline): LGHNT, FRNRAP.

V usage is TRBV6-5 and J usage is TRBJ2-7, with D possibly matching TRBD2 (6 bases). V lost 6 bases and J lost 2, with 14 bases in between. Per germline, CDR1 MNHEY and CDR2 SVGAGI. The CDR3 has 14 amino acids. CDR3 amino acids: CASSLRRGTYEQYF. CDR3 coding DNA: TGTGCCAGCAGCCTCAGGAGGGGAACCTACGAGCAGTACTTC.

This chain connects TRBV5-6 to TRBJ2-4; 7 bases are a match to TRBD2. The germline V gene encodes CDR1 SGHDT and CDR2 YYEEEE. V shed 4 bases, J shed 3 bases, and the junction held 7 bases outside the gene matches. The CDR3 extends over 15 amino acids. The chain's CDR3 is CASSEGGDVKNIQYF. The DNA for the CDR3 is TGTGCCAGCAGCGAGGGAGGGGATGTCAAAAACATTCAGTACTTC.

The rearrangement uses TRBV19 and TRBJ1-5, with D tentatively TRBD1 (6 bases). The CDR3 runs 14 residues. The germline V gene has CDR1 LNHDA and CDR2 SQIVND (reference sequence). Between the trimmed V and J ends, which lost 7 bases and 4 bases, there was a span of 14 bases. CDR3 protein: CASTYKGGNQPQHF. The CDR3 DNA is TGTGCCAGTACCTATAAAGGGGGTAATCAGCCCCAGCATTTT.

The J gene is TRBJ1-5, the V gene TRBV4-3, with D possibly being TRBD1 (6 bases). Germline lookup yields CDR1 LGHNA and CDR2 YSLEER. Deletions cut 0 bases from V and 1 base from J, with 10 bases between. This CDR3 has 16 amino acids. CDR3 amino acids: CASSQDLRGSNQPQHF. The DNA for the CDR3 is TGCGCCAGCAGCCAAGATCTGAGGGGGAGCAATCAGCCCCAGCATTTT.

The gene calls are TRBV5-6 and TRBJ2-5, with D tentatively TRBD1 (6 bases). The J call could be wrong; TRBJ2-7 is a better fit for the DNA end. The CDR3 is 13 residues long. Germline values: CDR1 SGHDT, CDR2 YYEEEE. The CDR3 DNA sequence: TGTGCCAGCAGTCCGCAGGGGTTGGGCGAGCAGTACTTC. It yields the protein CASSPQGLGEQYF.

The V call is TRBV30, the J call TRBJ2-3; D possibly corresponds to TRBD1 (5 bases). Trimming stripped 1 base from V and 0 bases from J, with 17 bases between. Per germline, CDR1 GTSNPN and CDR2 SVGIG (reference sequence). The CDR3 totals 17 residues. The CDR3 loop is CAWSGQNGVGSTDTQYF. Written as DNA, the CDR3 is TGTGCCTGGAGTGGACAGAATGGGGTGGGTAGCACAGATACGCAGTATTTT.

This chain links TRBV13 with TRBJ2-5, with 9 bases identical to TRBD2. Germline V gene data show CDR1 as PRHDT and CDR2 as FYEKMQ (reference sequence). The ends lost 5 bases at V and 5 bases at J; junction bases unmatched: 15. The length of the CDR3 is 17 residues. The DNA for the CDR3 is TGTGCCAGCAGCGCGTTAGCGGGGGAACCCGTTAGGGAGACCCAGTACTTC. Translation: CASSALAGEPVRETQYF.

The chain links TRBV6-1 to TRBJ2-7; no firm D call. The V gene lost 3 bases and the J gene lost 0 bases, with 3 bases spanning the gap. This CDR3 is built from 12 residues. CDR1 MNHNS and CDR2 SASEGT come from the germline V gene. The CDR3 loop is CASSDLSYEQYF. CDR3 bases: TGTGCCAGCAGTGACCTCTCCTACGAGCAGTACTTC.

The chain joins TRBV9 to TRBJ2-1, with D possibly being TRBD2 (6 bases). Looked up from germline, CDR1 is SGDLS and CDR2 is YYNGEE. The CDR3 covers 13 residues. V shed 3 bases and J shed 9 bases, with 13 bases lying between them. The CDR3 sequence: CASSAGGGGEQFF. The DNA of the CDR3 is TGTGCCAGCAGCGCCGGGGGTGGGGGTGAGCAGTTCTTC.

This chain uses TRBV7-8 with TRBJ1-6; 7 nucleotides line up with TRBD1. J lost 10 bases, V lost 1 base, and 10 bases had no gene match. The CDR3 runs 16 residues. CDR1 SGHVS and CDR2 FQNEAQ come from the germline V gene. The CDR3 is CASSLGYRGSGSPLHF. The CDR3 DNA follows: TGTGCCAGCAGCTTAGGATACAGGGGTTCAGGATCACCCCTCCACTTT.

The V call is TRBV6-5, the J call TRBJ1-1; D is uncertain. V was shortened by 6 bases and J by 5 bases, with 16 bases between the two germline ends. Per germline, CDR1 MNHEY and CDR2 SVGAGI. This CDR3 spans 14 amino acids. CDR3: CASSLDLSGTEAFF. Written as DNA, the CDR3 is TGTGCCAGCAGCCTAGATTTGAGTGGGACTGAAGCTTTCTTT.

The V and J genes are TRBV7-2 and TRBJ1-2; D unresolved. CDR3 length: 14 residues. Trimming took off 8 bases at V and 1 base at J, with 14 bases between the two ends. Looked up from germline, CDR1 is SGHTA and CDR2 is FQGNSA. The CDR3 spells CASFTWRSNYGYTF. The CDR3 coding sequence is TGTGCCAGCTTTACATGGAGGAGTAACTATGGCTACACCTTC.

The rearrangement links TRBV15 to TRBJ2-7, with TRBD2 identical over 11 bases. Germline CDR1 is LNHNV and CDR2 is YYDKDF (reference sequence). V shed 3 bases and J 4 bases; nucleotides not matched to a gene: 8. The CDR3 totals 16 residues. The CDR3 loop is CATSRPLGLAGYEQYF. As DNA, the CDR3 is TGTGCCACCAGCAGGCCCCTTGGACTAGCGGGTTACGAGCAGTACTTC.

V is TRBV27 and J is TRBJ2-7; TRBD1 matches 9 bases. The CDR3 has 14 amino acids. V shed 6 bases and J 6 bases; nucleotides not matched to a gene: 9. Germline CDR1 reads MNHEY; CDR2 reads SMNVEV (reference sequence). CDR3 residues: CASRTGTGRVEQYF. The CDR3 bases are TGTGCCAGCAGAACCGGGACAGGGAGAGTCGAGCAGTACTTC.

The chain joins TRBV29-1 to TRBJ2-3; 11 bases line up with TRBD2. CDR3 length: 13 amino acids. Germline lookup yields CDR1 SQVTM and CDR2 ANQGSEA. The V gene end was trimmed by 5 bases and the J gene end by 3 bases; junction bases not matched to a gene: 1. CDR3 sequence reads: CSVIAGGTDTQYF. CDR3 coding DNA: TGCAGCGTTATAGCGGGGGGGACAGATACGCAGTATTTT.

The CDR3 protein is CASSQDYAAAYNEQFF. The CDR3 DNA sequence: TGCGCCAGCAGCCAAGATTATGCGGCAGCGTACAATGAGCAGTTCTTC. The chain couples TRBV4-3 to TRBJ2-1; D call uncertain. Per the germline V gene, CDR1 is LGHNA and CDR2 is YSLEER. The CDR3 spans 16 residues. V gave up 0 bases and J gave up 4 bases, with 13 bases separating them.

V gene TRBV5-6 combines with J gene TRBJ1-1; 9 bases map to TRBD1. The ends lost 0 bases at V and 5 bases at J; junction bases unmatched: 5. This CDR3 contains 15 residues. Germline V lookup: CDR1 SGHDT, CDR2 YYEEEE. CDR3 sequence reads: CASSLGTGVATEAFF. In DNA, the CDR3 is TGTGCCAGCAGCTTGGGGACAGGGGTTGCGACTGAAGCTTTCTTT.

The chain uses TRBV27 and TRBJ2-5, with D perhaps matching TRBD2 (7 bases). The end of the DNA aligns better with TRBJ2-7, so the J call may be wrong. The CDR3 is made up of 15 amino acids. CDR1 is MNHEY and CDR2 is SMNVEV in the germline V gene (reference sequence). CDR3 residues: CASSLSSGGPYEQYF. CDR3 coding DNA: TGTGCCAGCAGTTTATCATCCGGGGGGCCATACGAGCAGTACTTC.

The chain uses TRBV6-5 and TRBJ2-3, with 14 bases identical to TRBD2. The V gene end was trimmed by 0 bases and the J gene end by 6 bases; junction bases not matched to a gene: 2. The CDR3 is 16 amino acids. Germline V gene sequence: CDR1 MNHEY, CDR2 SVGAGI. CDR3 nucleotides: TGTGCCAGCAGTTACTCGACTAGCGGGGGGGTGGATACGCAGTATTTT. Its translation is CASSYSTSGGVDTQYF.